This TCR beta chain was sequenced in a study of metastatic and nonmetastatic thyroid tumors. Across the whole study: Repertoire comparisons spanned blood and tumor or nodule tissue from malignant and benign thyroid patients. General study results and limits: In blood and tumor, TCR beta diversity was reportedly significantly higher in malignant thyroid tumors than in benign nodules.

CDR3 length: 13 residues. V shed 3 bases and J shed 8 bases, with 11 bases lying between them. Authors' methods: Clinicopathological groups differed in CDR3, with these differences serving to build a distant-metastasis classifier for papillary thyroid cancer. TCRdb re-analyzed the PCR reads using MiXCR. TCRdb's processing, not the authors' own work, is the source of the V and J calls. This table holds under 30,000 clones, around a quarter found once. This clone was recorded many times. Antigen unknown. Thyroid surgery was preceded by no treatment in any patient. J is TRBJ2-1 and V is TRBV12-3 or TRBV12-4; unclear D gene. The sequence derives from a female donor with papillary thyroid cancer or a benign thyroid nodule (not recorded which). Some clones in this sample may be carry-over from other donors' samples. The specimen was blood. The CDR3 here is CASSFDKSYEQFF. The CDR3 DNA sequence: TGTGCCAGCAGTTTTGATAAGAGCTATGAGCAGTTCTTC.